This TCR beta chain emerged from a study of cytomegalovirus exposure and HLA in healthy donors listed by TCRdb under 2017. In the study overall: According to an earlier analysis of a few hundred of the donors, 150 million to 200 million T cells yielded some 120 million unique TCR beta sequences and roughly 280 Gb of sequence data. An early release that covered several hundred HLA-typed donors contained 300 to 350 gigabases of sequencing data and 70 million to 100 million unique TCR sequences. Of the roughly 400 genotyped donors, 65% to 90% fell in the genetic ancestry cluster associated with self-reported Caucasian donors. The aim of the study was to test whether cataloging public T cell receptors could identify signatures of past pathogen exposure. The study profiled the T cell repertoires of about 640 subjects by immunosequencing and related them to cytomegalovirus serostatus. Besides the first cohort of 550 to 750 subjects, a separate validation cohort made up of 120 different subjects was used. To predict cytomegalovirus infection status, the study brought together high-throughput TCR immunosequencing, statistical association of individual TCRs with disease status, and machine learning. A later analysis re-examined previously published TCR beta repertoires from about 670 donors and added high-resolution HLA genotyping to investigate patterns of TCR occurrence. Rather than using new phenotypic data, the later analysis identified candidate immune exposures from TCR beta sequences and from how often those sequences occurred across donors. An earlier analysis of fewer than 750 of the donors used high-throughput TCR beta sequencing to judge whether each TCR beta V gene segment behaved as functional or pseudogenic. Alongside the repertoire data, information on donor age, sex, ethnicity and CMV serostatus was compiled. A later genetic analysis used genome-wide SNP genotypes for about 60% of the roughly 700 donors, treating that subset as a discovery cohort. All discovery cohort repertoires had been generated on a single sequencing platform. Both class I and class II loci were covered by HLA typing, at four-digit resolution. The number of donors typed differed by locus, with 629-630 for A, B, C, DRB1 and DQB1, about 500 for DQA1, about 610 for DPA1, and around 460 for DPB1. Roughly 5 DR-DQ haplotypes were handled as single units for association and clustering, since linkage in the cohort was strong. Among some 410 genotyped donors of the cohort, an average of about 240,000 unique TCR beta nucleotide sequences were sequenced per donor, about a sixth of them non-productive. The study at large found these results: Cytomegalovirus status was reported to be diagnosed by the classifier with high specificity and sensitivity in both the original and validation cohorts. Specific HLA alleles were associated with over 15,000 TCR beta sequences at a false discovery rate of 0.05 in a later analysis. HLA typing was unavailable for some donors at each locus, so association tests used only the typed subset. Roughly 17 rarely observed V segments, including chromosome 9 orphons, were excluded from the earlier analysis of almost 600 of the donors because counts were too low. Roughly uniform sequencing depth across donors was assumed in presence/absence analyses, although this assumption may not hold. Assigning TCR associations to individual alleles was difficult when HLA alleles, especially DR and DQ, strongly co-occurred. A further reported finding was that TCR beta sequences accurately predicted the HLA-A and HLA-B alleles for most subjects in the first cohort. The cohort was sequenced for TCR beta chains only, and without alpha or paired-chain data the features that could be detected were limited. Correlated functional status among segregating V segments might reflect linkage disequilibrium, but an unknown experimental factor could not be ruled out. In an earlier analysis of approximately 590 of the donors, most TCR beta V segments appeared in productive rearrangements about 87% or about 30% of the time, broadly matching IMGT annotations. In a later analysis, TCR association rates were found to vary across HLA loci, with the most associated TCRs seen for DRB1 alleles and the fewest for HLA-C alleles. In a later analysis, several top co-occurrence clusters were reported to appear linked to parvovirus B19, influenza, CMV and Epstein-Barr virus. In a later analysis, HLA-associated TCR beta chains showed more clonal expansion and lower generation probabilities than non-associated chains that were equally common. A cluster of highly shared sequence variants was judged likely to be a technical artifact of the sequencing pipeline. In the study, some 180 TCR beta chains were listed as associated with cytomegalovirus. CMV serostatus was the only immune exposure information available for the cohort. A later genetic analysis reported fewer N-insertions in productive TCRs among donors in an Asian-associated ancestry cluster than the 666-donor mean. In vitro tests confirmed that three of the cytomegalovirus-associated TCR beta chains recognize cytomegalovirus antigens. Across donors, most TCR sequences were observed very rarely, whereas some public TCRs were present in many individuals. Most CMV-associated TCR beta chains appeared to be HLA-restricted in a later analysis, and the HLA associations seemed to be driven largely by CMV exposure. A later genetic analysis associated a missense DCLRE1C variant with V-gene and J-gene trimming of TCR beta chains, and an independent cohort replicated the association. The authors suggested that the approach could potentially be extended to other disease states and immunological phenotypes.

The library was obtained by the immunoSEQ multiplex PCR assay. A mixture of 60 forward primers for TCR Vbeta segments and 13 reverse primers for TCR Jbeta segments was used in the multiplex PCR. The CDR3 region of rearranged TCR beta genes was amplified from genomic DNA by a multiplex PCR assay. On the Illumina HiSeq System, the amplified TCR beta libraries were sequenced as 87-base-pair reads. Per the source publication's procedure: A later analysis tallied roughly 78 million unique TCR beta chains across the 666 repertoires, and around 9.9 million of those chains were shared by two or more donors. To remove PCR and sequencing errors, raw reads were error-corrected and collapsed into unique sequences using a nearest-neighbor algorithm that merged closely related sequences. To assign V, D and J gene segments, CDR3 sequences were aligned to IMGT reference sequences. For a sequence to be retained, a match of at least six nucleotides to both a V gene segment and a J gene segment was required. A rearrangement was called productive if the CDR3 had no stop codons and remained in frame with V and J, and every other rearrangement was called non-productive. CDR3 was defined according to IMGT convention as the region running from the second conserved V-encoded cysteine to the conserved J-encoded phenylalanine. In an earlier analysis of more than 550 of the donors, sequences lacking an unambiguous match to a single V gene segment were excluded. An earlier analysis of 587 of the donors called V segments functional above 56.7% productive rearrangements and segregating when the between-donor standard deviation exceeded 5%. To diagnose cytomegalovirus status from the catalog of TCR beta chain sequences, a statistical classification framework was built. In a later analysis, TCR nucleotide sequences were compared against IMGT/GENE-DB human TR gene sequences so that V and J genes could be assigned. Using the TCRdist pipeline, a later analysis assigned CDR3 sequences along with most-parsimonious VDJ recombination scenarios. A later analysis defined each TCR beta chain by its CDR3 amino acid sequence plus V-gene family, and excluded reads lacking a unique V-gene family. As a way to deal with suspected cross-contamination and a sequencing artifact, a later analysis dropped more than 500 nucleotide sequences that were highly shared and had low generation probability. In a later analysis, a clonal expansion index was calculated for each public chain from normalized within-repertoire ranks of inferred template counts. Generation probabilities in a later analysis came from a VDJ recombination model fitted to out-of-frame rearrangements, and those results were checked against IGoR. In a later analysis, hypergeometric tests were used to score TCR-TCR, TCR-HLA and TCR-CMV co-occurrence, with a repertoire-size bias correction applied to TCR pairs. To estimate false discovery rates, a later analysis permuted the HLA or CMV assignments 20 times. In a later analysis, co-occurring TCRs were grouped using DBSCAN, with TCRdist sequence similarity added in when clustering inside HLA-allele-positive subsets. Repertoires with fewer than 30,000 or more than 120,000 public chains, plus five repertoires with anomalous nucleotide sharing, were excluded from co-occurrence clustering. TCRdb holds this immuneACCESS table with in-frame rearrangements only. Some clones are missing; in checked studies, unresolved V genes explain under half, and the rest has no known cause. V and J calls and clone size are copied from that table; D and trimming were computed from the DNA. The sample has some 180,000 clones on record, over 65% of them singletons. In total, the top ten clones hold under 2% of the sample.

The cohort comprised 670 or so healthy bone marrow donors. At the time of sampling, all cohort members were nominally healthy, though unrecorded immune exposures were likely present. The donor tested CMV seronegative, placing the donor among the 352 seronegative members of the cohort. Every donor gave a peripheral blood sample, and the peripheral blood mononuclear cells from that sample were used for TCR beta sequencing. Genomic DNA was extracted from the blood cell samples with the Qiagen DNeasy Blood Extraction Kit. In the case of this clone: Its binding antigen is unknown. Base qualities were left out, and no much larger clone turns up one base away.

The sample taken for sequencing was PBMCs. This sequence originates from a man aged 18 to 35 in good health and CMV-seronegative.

The DNA sequence is given as TGTGCCAGCAGCCCCAGGGATCACAATCAGCCCCAGCATTTT. Its product reads: CASSPRDHNQPQHF. The chain is made from TRBV27 and TRBJ1-5; TRBD1 is a possible D gene, resting on 5 matching bases. From the germline V gene (reference sequence), CDR1 is MNHEY and CDR2 is SMNVEV. Trimming takes 6 bases from V and 3 bases from J, and the germline ends sit 12 bases apart. The CDR3 runs 14 amino acids, cysteine and phenylalanine included. The entry retains the CDR3 DNA only, 42 bases that are in frame from base 1.